The present TCR beta chain was sequenced within a study of blood T cell repertoires in COVID-19. Study context: Researchers got acute and convalescent COVID-19 samples from the United States, Italy and Spain. PBMCs, B-cell-depleted T cells, or T cells were the source of the cDNA or gDNA that made up the material.

V was clipped by 11 bases and J by 0 bases, with 14 bases between them. There are 13 residues in the CDR3. The V gene's germline CDR1 is MNHEY and CDR2 SVGAGI. Original processing notes: Using reference gene primer amplification, nucleated cell counts were estimated. This table comes from immunoSEQ multiplex PCR, and its TCRdb copy is limited to in-frame clones, with some not included. The V and J calls and clone size are taken from that table; D and trimming were inferred from the DNA. Of 200,000 or so clones detected, 70% to 90% appear once; the ten largest clones hold about 5.1%. This TCR was recovered from a woman in her 70s with active or convalescent COVID-19. This chain links TRBV6-5 with TRBJ2-7; tentatively, D is TRBD2 (6 bases). Sequencing used peripheral blood. CDR3 sequence (DNA): TGTGCCTCCGGGGCGGGGCACTCCTACGAGCAGTACTTC. Translated: CASGAGHSYEQYF.